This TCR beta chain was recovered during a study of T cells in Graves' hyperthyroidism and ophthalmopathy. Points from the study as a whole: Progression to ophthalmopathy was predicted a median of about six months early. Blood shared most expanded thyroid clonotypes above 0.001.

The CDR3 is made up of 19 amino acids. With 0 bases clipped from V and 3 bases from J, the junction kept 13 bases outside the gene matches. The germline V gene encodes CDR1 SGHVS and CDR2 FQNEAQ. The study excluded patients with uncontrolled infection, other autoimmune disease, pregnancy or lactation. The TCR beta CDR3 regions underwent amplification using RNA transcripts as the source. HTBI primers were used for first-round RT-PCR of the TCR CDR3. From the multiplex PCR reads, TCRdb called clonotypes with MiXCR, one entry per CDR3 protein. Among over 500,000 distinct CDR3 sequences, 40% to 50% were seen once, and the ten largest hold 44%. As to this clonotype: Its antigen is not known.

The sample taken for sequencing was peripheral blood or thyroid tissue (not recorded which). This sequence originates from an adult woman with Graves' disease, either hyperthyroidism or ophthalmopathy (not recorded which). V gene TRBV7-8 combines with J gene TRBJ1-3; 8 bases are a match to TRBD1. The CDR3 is CASSLASWGQAWGGNTIYF. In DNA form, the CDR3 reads TGTGCCAGCAGCTTAGCGAGCTGGGGACAGGCTTGGGGTGGAAACACCATATATTTT.